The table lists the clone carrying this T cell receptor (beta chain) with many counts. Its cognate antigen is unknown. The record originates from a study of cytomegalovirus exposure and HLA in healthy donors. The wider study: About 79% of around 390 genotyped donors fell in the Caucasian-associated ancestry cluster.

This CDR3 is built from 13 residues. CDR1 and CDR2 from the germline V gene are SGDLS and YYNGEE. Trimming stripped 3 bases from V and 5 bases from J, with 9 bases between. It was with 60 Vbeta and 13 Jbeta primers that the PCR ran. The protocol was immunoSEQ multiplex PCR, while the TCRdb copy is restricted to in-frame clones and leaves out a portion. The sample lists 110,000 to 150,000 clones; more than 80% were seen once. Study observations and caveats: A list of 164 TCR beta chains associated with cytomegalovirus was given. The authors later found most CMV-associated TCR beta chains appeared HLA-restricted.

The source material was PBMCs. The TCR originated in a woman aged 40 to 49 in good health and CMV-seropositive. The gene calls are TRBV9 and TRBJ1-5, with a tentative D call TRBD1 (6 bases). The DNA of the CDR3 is TGTGCCAGCAGCGCGGACAGCTATCAGCCCCAGCATTTT. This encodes CASSADSYQPQHF.